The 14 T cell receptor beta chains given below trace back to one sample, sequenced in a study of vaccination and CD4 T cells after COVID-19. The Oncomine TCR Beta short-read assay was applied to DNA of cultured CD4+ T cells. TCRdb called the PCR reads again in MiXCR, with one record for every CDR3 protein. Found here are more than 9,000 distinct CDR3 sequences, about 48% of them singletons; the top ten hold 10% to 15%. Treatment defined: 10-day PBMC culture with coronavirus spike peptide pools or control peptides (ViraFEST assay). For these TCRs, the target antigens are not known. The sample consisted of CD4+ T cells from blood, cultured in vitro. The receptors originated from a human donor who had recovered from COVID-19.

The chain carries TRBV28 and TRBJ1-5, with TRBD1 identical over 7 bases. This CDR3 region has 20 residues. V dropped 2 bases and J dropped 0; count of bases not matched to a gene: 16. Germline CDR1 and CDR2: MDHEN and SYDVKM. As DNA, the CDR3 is TGTGCCAGCAGTTTACCCAGGGGGGCAACCCCGGATTCTAGCAATCAGCCCCAGCATTTT. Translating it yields CASSLPRGATPDSSNQPQHF.

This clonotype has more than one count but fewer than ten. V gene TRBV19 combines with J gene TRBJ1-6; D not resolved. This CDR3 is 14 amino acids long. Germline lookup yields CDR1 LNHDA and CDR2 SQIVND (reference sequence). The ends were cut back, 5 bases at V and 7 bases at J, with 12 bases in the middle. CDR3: CASSEVAWNSPLHF. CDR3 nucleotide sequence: TGTGCCAGTAGTGAGGTCGCCTGGAATTCACCCCTCCACTTT.

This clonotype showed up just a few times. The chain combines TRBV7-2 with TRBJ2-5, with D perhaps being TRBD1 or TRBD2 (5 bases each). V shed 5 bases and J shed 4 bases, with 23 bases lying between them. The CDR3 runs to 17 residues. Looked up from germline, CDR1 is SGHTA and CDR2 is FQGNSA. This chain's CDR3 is CASSPNGAGVSLETQYF. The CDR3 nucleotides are TGTGCCAGCAGCCCGAACGGGGCCGGAGTCTCGCTAGAGACCCAGTACTTC.

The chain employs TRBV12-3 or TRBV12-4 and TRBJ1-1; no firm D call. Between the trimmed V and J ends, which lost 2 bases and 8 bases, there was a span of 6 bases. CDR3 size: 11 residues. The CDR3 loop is CASSLRGEAFF. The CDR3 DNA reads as TGTGCCAGCAGTTTACGTGGGGAAGCTTTCTTT.

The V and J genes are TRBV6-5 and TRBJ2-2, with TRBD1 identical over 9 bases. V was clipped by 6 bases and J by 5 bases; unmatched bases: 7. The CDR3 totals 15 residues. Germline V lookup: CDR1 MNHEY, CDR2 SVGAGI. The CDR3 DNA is TGTGCCAGCAGCTACGGGACAGGGTGGACCGGGGAGCTGTTTTTT. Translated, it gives CASSYGTGWTGELFF.

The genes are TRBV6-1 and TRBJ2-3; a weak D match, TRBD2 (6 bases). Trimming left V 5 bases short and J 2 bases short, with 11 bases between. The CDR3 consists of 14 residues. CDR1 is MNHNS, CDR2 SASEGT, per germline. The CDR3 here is CASSTGLPTDTQYF. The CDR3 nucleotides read TGTGCCAGCAGTACGGGACTTCCCACAGATACGCAGTATTTT.

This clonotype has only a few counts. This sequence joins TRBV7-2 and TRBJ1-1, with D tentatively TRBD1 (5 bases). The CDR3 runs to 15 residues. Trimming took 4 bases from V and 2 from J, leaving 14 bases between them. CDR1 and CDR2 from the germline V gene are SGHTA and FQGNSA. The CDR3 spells CASSYPQAINTEAFF. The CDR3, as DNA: TGTGCCAGCAGCTACCCACAGGCGATTAACACTGAAGCTTTCTTT.

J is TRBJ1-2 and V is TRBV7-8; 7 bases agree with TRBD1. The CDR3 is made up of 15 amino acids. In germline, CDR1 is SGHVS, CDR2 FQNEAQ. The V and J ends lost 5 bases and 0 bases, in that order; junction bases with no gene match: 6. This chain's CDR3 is CASSEQGPANYGYTF. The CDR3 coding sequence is TGTGCCAGCAGCGAACAGGGGCCTGCTAACTATGGCTACACCTTC.

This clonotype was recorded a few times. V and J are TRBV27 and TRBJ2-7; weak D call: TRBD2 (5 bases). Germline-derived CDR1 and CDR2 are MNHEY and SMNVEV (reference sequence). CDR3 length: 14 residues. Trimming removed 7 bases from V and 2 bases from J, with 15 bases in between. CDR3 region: CASNNRGLAYEQYF. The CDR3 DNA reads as TGTGCCAGCAACAATCGGGGTTTAGCCTACGAGCAGTACTTC.

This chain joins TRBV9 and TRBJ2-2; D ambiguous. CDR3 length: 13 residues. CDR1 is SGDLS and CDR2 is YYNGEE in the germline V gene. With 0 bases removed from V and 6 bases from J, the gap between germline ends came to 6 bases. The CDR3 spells CASSVDLAGELFF. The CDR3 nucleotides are TGTGCCAGCAGCGTAGACTTGGCCGGGGAGCTGTTTTTT.

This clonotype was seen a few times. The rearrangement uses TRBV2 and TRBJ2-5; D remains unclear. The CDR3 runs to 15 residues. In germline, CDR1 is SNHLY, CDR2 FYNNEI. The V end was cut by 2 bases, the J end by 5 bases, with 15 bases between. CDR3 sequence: CASSEFGSTGETQYF. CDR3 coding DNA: TGTGCCAGCAGTGAATTCGGCTCCACGGGTGAGACCCAGTACTTC.

The CDR3 sequence is CASSAGESMNTEAFF. The DNA for the CDR3 is TGTGCCAGCAGCGCGGGGGAGAGCATGAACACTGAAGCTTTCTTT. V is TRBV7-6 and J is TRBJ1-1, with D maybe TRBD1 (5 bases). The germline gives CDR1 SGHVS, CDR2 FNYEAQ. CDR3 length: 15 residues. The V end was cut by 5 bases, the J end by 0 bases, with 13 bases between.

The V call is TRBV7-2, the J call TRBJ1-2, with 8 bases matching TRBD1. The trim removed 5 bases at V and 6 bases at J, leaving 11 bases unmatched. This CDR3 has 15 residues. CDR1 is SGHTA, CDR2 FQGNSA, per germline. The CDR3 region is CASSLHQGASNGYTF. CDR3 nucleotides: TGTGCCAGCAGCCTCCACCAGGGGGCATCGAATGGCTACACCTTC.

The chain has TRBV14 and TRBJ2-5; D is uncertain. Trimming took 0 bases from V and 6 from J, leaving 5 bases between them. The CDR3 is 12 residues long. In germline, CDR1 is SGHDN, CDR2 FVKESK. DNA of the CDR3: TGTGCCAGCAGCCAAGATAGGCAGACCCAGTACTTC. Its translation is CASSQDRQTQYF. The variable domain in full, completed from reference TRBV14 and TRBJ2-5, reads EAGVTQFPSHSVIEKGQTVTLRCDPISGHDNLYWYRRVMGKEIKFLLHFVKESKQDESGMPNNRFLAERTGGTYSTLKVQPAELEDSGVYFCASSQDRQTQYFGPGTRLLVL.